This TCR beta chain was observed in a study of graft-versus-host responses after intestinal transplantation. Study-level results: Early post-transplant HvG declines tracked with peak circulating GvH clone levels.

Germline CDR1 SGHNT, CDR2 YYREEE (reference sequence). The V end lost 6 bases, the J end lost 0 bases, and 13 bases lay between the germline ends. The CDR3 sequence is 15 residues long. A word on this clone: Its antigen is undetermined.

The repertoire was sequenced with immunoSEQ multiplex PCR; TCRdb's copy has only in-frame clones and lacks some. The sample records 70,000 to 100,000 clones, about 89% being singletons. This clonotype was sampled from a human donor who received an intestinal transplant. The chain carries TRBV5-4 and TRBJ2-1, with D unresolved. Sequenced material: unstimulated CD4+ T cells sorted from spleen or lymph node cells, taken before intestinal transplant. CDR3 bases: TGTGCCAGCACCCAAATCAAGAGCTCCTACAATGAGCAGTTCTTC. It translates to CASTQIKSSYNEQFF.